This TCR beta chain was observed in a study of beta chain features in type 1 diabetes. Study context: The study examined about 100 million sorted cells across all samples. Notes on the study in general: For Type 1 diabetes patients, all four CD4+ subsets carried TCRB CDR3s that were moderately but significantly shorter. Reduced insertions and increased deletions marked VDJ junctions in type 1 diabetes patients. Naive, central memory and Treg TCRB repertoires seemed to resemble each other more closely in patients than they did in healthy donors.

By way of CD45RO/CCR7/CD25/CD127/CD95/CD27, the CD4+ regulatory, stem cell-like memory, central memory and naive cells were sorted. Trimming took 7 bases from V and 2 from J; bases not matched to a gene: 6. Germline values: CDR1 SNHLY, CDR2 FYNNEI. The CDR3 covers 16 residues. This clone was seen more than once but under ten times. Its antigen is currently unknown. Expressed TCRB transcripts got sequenced, as all isolated RNA was reverse transcribed. Sequencing used immunoSEQ multiplex PCR; TCRdb keeps in-frame clones, though not all of them. The sample has under 300,000 clones; approximately 13% are singletons.

The J gene is TRBJ2-3, the V gene TRBV2, with TRBD2 matching 13 bases. The specimen sequenced was naive CD4+ T cells from blood. The clonotype was recovered from a young man with type 1 diabetes. The CDR3 loop reads CASNPTSGGLTDTQYF. The DNA for the CDR3 is TGTGCCAGCAACCCGACTAGCGGGGGGCTCACAGATACGCAGTATTTT. The complete variable domain, with remaining parts taken from reference TRBV2 and TRBJ2-3, reads EPEVTQTPSHQVTQMGQEVILRCVPISNHLYFYWYRQILGQKVEFLVSFYNNEISEKSEIFDDQFSVERPDGSNFTLKIRSTKLEDSAMYFCASNPTSGGLTDTQYFGPGTRLTVL.